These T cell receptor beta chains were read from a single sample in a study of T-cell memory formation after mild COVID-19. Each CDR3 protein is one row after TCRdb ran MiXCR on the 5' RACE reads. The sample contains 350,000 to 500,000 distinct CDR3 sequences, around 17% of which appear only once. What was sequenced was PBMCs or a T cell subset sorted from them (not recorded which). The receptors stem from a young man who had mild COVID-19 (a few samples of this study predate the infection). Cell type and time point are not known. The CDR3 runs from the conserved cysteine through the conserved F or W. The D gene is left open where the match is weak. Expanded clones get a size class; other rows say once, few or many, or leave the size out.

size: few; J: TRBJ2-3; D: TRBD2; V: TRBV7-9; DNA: TGTGCCAGCAGCTCCCCGGGGGGGGTCATGGATACGCAGTATTTT; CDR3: CASSSPGGVMDTQYF
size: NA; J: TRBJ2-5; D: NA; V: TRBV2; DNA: TGTGCCAGCAGTGAAGGAGGGGTAGAGACCCAGTACTTC; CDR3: CASSEGGVETQYF
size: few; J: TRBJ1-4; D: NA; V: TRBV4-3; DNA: TGCGCCAGCAGCCAAGAATACTGGGGGAACGGTGAAAAACTGTTTTTT; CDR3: CASSQEYWGNGEKLFF
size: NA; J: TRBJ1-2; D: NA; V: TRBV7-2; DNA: TGTGCCAGCAGCTTAGGAGGGTTCGGCTACACCTTC; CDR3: CASSLGGFGYTF
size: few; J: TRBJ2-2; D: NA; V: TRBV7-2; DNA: TGTGCCAGCAGCACCCGGGAAGCCGGGGAGCTGTTTTTT; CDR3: CASSTREAGELFF
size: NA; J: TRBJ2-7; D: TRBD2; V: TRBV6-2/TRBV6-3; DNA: TGTGCCAGCAGATGGGGGGGAAACGAGCAGTACTTC; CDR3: CASRWGGNEQYF
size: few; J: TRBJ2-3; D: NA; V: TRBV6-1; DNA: TGTGCCAGCAGTGAATTGGGGCCTTCAGATACGCAGTATTTT; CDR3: CASSELGPSDTQYF
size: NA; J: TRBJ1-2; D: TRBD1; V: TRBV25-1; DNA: TGTGCCAGCAGCGATCGGACAGGGGGAGATGAAGGCTACACCTTC; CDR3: CASSDRTGGDEGYTF
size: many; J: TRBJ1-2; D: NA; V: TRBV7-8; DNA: TGTGCCAGCAGCTTAGCCGCGGGGCCGGCGGGGGGCTACACCTTC; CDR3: CASSLAAGPAGGYTF
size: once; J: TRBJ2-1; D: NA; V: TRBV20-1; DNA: TGCAGTGTTGAACACAAGGGGCAGTTCTTC; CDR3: CSVEHKGQFF
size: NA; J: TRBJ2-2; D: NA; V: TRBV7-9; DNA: TGTGCCAGCAGCCCCCAGGATCGGGGTACCGGGGAGCTGTTTTTT; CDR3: CASSPQDRGTGELFF
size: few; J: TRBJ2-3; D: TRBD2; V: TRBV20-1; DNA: TGCAGTGCTACCGGACTAGCGGACGAAACTATCAGGGACACAGATACGCAGTATTTT; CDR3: CSATGLADETIRDTDTQYF
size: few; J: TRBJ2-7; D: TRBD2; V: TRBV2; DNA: TGTGCCAGCACACCAGGGCTCTCGACTAGCGGGGGCTACGAGCAGTACTTC; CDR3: CASTPGLSTSGGYEQYF
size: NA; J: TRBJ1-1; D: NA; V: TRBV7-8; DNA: TGTGCCAGCAGCTTAGTCCCGGGCCCGGACACTGAAGCTTTCTTT; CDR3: CASSLVPGPDTEAFF
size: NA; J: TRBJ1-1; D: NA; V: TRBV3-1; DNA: TGTGCCAGCAGCACCTACAGGGAGGCTTTCTTT; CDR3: CASSTYREAFF
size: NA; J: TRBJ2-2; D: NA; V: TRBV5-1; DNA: TGCGCCAGCAGCGGTAACGTCGAGGGCGCGGACACCGGGGAGCTGTTTTTT; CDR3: CASSGNVEGADTGELFF
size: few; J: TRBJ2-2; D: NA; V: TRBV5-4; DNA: TGTGCCAGCAGCTTGCAGAGCGGTGGTAGGAAGCTGTTTTTT; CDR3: CASSLQSGGRKLFF
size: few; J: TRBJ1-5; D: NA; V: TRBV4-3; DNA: TGCGCCAGCAGCCAAGGCCGGGGGCCCAATCAGCCCCAGCATTTT; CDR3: CASSQGRGPNQPQHF
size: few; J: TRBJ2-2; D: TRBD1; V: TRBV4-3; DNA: TGCGCCAGCAGCACAAGGGACAGGGGCCCTTCCGGGGAGCTGTTTTTT; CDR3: CASSTRDRGPSGELFF
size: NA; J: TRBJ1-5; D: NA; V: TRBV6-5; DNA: TGTGCCAGCAGTCGGACCGTGGTAAAAGGGCAGCCCCAGCATTTT; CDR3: CASSRTVVKGQPQHF
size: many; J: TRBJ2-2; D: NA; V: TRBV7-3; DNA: TGTGCCAGCAGCTTAGGGGTCGGCACCGGGGAGCTGTTTTTT; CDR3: CASSLGVGTGELFF
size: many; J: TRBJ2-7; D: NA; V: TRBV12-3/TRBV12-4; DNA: TGTGCCAGCAGTGCGGGGGCATACTACGAGCAGTACTTC; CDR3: CASSAGAYYEQYF
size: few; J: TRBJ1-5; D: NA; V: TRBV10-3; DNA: TGTGCCATCAGGCCGGGTCTTGGGAATCAGCCCCAGCATTTT; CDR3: CAIRPGLGNQPQHF
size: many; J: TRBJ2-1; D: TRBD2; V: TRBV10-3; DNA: TGTGCCACCGGGCCTAGCGGGGGCCACTACAATGAGCAGTTCTTC; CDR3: CATGPSGGHYNEQFF
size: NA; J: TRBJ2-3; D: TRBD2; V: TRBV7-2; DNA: TGTGCCAGCAGCTTAACTAGACTAGCGGGAAGCACAGATACGCAGTATTTT; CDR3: CASSLTRLAGSTDTQYF
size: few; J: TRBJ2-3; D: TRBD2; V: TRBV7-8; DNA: TGTGCCAGCAGCTCTATGAGGCTAGCGGCCACAGATACGCAGTATTTT; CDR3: CASSSMRLAATDTQYF
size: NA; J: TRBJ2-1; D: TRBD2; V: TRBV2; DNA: TGTGCCAGCGTCACGGGAGGGGATGAGCAGTTCTTC; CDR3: CASVTGGDEQFF
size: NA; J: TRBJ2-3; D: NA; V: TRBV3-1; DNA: TGTGCCAGCAGCCAAGATGCGGGGGCGGCAGATACGCAGTATTTT; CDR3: CASSQDAGAADTQYF
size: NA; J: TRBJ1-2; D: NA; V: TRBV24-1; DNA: TGTGCCACCAGTGATACTAGAGACAGCTATGGCTACACCTTC; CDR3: CATSDTRDSYGYTF
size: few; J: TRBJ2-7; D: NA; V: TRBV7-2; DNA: TGTGCCAGCAGCTCCCGCGGGGCGACTGATACAACCTACGAGCAGTACTTC; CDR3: CASSSRGATDTTYEQYF
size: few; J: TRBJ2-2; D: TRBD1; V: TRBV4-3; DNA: TGCGCCAGCAGCCACACAGGGGCCGGGGAGCTGTTTTTT; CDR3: CASSHTGAGELFF
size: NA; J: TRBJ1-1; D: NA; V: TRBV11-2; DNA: TGTGCCAGCAGCTTACGCACTAAAACTGAAGCTTTCTTT; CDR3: CASSLRTKTEAFF
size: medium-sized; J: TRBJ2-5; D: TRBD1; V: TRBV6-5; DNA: TGTGCCAGCAGTTACTCGACAGGGGGCGGGAAGACCCAGTACTTC; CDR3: CASSYSTGGGKTQYF
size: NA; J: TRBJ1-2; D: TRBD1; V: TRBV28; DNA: TGTGCCAGCAGCACAGGGGGCAGGGGCTACACCTTC; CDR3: CASSTGGRGYTF
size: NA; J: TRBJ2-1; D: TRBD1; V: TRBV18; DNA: TGTGCCAGCTCACCGCAGACAGGGAACAATGAGCAGTTCTTC; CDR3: CASSPQTGNNEQFF